What follows are 26 T cell receptor beta chains derived from one specimen sequenced in a study of blood T cell repertoires in COVID-19. The repertoire was sequenced with immunoSEQ multiplex PCR; TCRdb's copy has only in-frame clones and lacks some. The top ten clones hold over 8.5% of a sample with approximately 250,000 clones, roughly 84% of them seen once. What was sequenced was peripheral blood. These receptors all come from a human donor in a cohort sampled during active COVID-19.

The chain carries TRBV19 and TRBJ2-1; 8 bases fit TRBD2. CDR3 size: 17 residues. Germline CDR1 is LNHDA and CDR2 is SQIVND (reference sequence). The trim removed 6 bases at V and 3 bases at J, leaving 13 bases unmatched. CDR3 DNA sequence: TGTGCCAGTAGCCCCATGTGGCTAGCGGGCGGCTACAATGAGCAGTTCTTC. Residues: CASSPMWLAGGYNEQFF.

This rearrangement joins TRBV19 to TRBJ2-7; D may be TRBD1 (5 bases). V was trimmed by 1 base and J by 0 bases, leaving 7 bases between them. CDR3 length: 14 amino acids. CDR1 and CDR2 (germline): LNHDA, SQIVND (reference sequence). The CDR3 coding sequence is TGTGCCAGTAGTATAGTAGGGGCCTCCTACGAGCAGTACTTC. Translating it yields CASSIVGASYEQYF.

A note on this clone: Without the conserved terminal phenylalanine or tryptophan, this CDR3 likely stems from a read error. No DNA is shown, since the ends of the CDR3 on it are uncertain; the CDR3 is the one TCRdb lists. The chain employs TRBV9 and TRBJ1-3. With termini counted, the CDR3 has 8 amino acids. Germline assignment: CDR1 SGDLS and CDR2 YYNGEE. This CDR3 reads CASSVIWE.

The chain couples TRBV6-2 or TRBV6-3 to TRBJ1-2; no clear D gene. In germline, CDR1 is MNHEY, CDR2 SVGEGT. The CDR3 loop spans 18 amino acids. V lost 3 bases to trimming and J lost 4 bases, with 24 bases between them. The DNA for the CDR3 is TGTGCCAGCAGTTATATACGGGAGAACATCGCCACAACCTATGGCTACACCTTC. Translating it yields CASSYIRENIATTYGYTF.

The chain carries TRBV5-6 and TRBJ2-5; possible D gene TRBD2, 5 bases. Germline CDR1 reads SGHDT; CDR2 reads YYEEEE. Trimming took off 4 bases at V and 5 bases at J, with 9 bases between the two ends. CDR3 length: 12 amino acids. The CDR3, as DNA: TGTGCCAGCAGCCCCAGGAGGGAGACCCAGTACTTC. Translating gives CASSPRRETQYF. Full variable domain (remainder filled in from reference TRBV5-6 and TRBJ2-5): DAGVTQSPTHLIKTRGQQVTLRCSPKSGHDTVSWYQQALGQGPQFIFQYYEEEERQRGNFPDRFSGHQFPNYSSELNVNALLLGDSALYLCASSPRRETQYFGPGTRLLVL.

This sequence joins TRBV28 and TRBJ1-6, with TRBD1 as a possible D gene (6 bases). The germline CDR1 and CDR2 sequences are MDHEN and SYDVKM. CDR3 length: 14 residues. V was trimmed by 5 bases and J by 5 bases, leaving 10 bases between them. DNA for the CDR3: TGTGCCAGCAGTGGACAGTACGATAATTCACCCCTCCACTTT. Protein sequence: CASSGQYDNSPLHF. Drawing the rest from reference TRBV28 and TRBJ1-6, the complete variable domain is DVKVTQSSRYLVKRTGEKVFLECVQDMDHENMFWYRQDPGLGLRLIYFSYDVKMKEKGDIPEGYSVSREKKERFSLILESASTNQTSMYLCASSGQYDNSPLHFGNGTRLTVT.

The genes are TRBV27 and TRBJ2-7; D is ambiguous. Per the germline V gene, CDR1 is MNHEY and CDR2 is SMNVEV (reference sequence). This CDR3 has 13 residues. Trimming removed 2 bases from V and 7 bases from J, with 12 bases in between. In DNA form, the CDR3 reads TGTGCCAGCAGTTTAGCGCCTGAGTGGGAGCAGTACTTC. Its translation: CASSLAPEWEQYF.

J is TRBJ2-7 and V is TRBV25-1, with TRBD2 as a possible D gene (6 bases). The germline V gene encodes CDR1 MGHDK and CDR2 SYGVNS. Trimming left V 3 bases short and J 6 bases short, with 18 bases between. The CDR3 has 15 residues. The CDR3 protein is CASSDLANDPSEQYF. The CDR3 nucleotides read TGTGCCAGCAGTGACCTAGCGAACGACCCCTCCGAGCAGTACTTC.

This chain connects TRBV6-5 to TRBJ2-3; D perhaps matches TRBD2 (6 bases). The V end lost 8 bases, the J end lost 2 bases, and 17 bases lay between the germline ends. Germline V gene sequence: CDR1 MNHEY, CDR2 SVGAGI. The CDR3 is 15 amino acids. Written as DNA, the CDR3 is TGTGCCAGCGCCGAGGGAGCGGGTTACACAGATACGCAGTATTTT. It specifies CASAEGAGYTDTQYF.

The chain employs TRBV7-3 and TRBJ2-2; 12 nucleotides align to TRBD2. CDR3 length: 16 amino acids. The V and J ends lost 2 bases and 5 bases, in that order; junction bases with no gene match: 3. Per germline, CDR1 SGHTA and CDR2 FQGTGA. The CDR3 region is CASSLAGTSGTGELFF. In DNA, the CDR3 is TGTGCCAGCAGCTTAGCCGGGACTAGCGGGACCGGGGAGCTGTTTTTT.

V gene TRBV7-9 combines with J gene TRBJ2-7, with 8 bases that match TRBD1. V was pared by 5 bases and J by 2 bases, with 5 bases of the junction left unmatched. The CDR3 consists of 14 residues. Per germline, CDR1 SEHNR and CDR2 FQNEAQ (reference sequence). The CDR3 protein is CASSRQGLPYEQYF. CDR3 bases: TGTGCCAGCAGCCGACAGGGGCTCCCCTACGAGCAGTACTTC.

The CDR3 DNA reads TGTGCCAGCAGAGGGAGCGGGAGGGCCCCCTACGAGCAGTACTTC. It translates to CASRGSGRAPYEQYF. The chain combines TRBV6-5 with TRBJ2-7; TRBD2 agrees at 10 bases. The V gene's germline CDR1 is MNHEY and CDR2 SVGAGI. V shed 6 bases, J shed 2 bases, and the junction held 7 bases outside the gene matches. The CDR3 has 15 residues.

The chain has TRBV6-6 and TRBJ2-7, with D hard to call. Germline V gene sequence: CDR1 MNHNY, CDR2 SVGAGI (reference sequence). The CDR3 runs 12 residues. V was trimmed by 2 bases and J by 7 bases, leaving 9 bases between them. The CDR3 DNA sequence: TGTGCCAGCAGTTACCGCGAGGAGGAGCAGTACTTC. This codes for CASSYREEEQYF.

The J gene is TRBJ2-7, the V gene TRBV6-5; D remains unclear. In germline, CDR1 is MNHEY, CDR2 SVGAGI. Trimming pared 0 bases from V and 2 bases from J, leaving 8 bases between. The length of the CDR3 is 14 residues. CDR3 coding DNA: TGTGCCAGCAGTTACTCGAAGCCCCCCTACGAGCAGTACTTC. It codes for CASSYSKPPYEQYF.

This chain links TRBV6-5 with TRBJ2-7; 9 bases agree with TRBD2. J lost 4 bases, V lost 2 bases, and 3 bases had no gene match. Germline CDR1 reads MNHEY; CDR2 reads SVGAGI. The CDR3 has 14 residues. The CDR3 DNA is TGTGCCAGCAGTTACCTAGCGGGGTCGTACGAGCAGTACTTC. The encoded protein is CASSYLAGSYEQYF.

This clone was recorded a few times. V usage is TRBV6-5 and J usage is TRBJ1-2, with 7 bases fitting TRBD1. V lost 4 bases, J lost 3 bases, and 2 bases stayed unmatched. CDR1 and CDR2 from the germline V gene are MNHEY and SVGAGI. The CDR3 length is 13 residues. The CDR3 DNA sequence: TGTGCCAGCAGTTCTACAGGGGACTATGGCTACACCTTC. It translates to CASSSTGDYGYTF.

The V and J genes are TRBV27 and TRBJ2-1, with D possibly being TRBD2 (5 bases). CDR3 length equals 14 residues. The germline V gene encodes CDR1 MNHEY and CDR2 SMNVEV (reference sequence). Trimming removed 5 bases from V and 8 bases from J, with 16 bases in between. CDR3 in amino acids: CASSQRLFSDEQFF. The DNA for the CDR3 is TGTGCCAGCAGTCAGCGATTATTTAGCGATGAGCAGTTCTTC.

The rearrangement links TRBV10-1 to TRBJ2-1; 8 positions agree with TRBD2. The germline V gene encodes CDR1 WNHNN and CDR2 SYGVQD (reference sequence). This CDR3 has 13 amino acids. V gave up 5 bases and J gave up 10 bases; unmatched junction bases: 7. DNA for the CDR3: TGCGCCAGCAGTCCCCGGACTAGCACGGAGCAGTTCTTC. Its translation: CASSPRTSTEQFF.

This rearrangement joins TRBV19 to TRBJ1-5, with 11 bases matching TRBD1. The CDR3 has 16 residues. Unmatched junction bases numbered 8, after V lost 6 bases and J lost 4 bases. Germline V gives CDR1 LNHDA, CDR2 SQIVND (reference sequence). The CDR3 loop is CASSLLGQGANQPQHF. The CDR3 DNA follows: TGTGCCAGTAGCCTTCTCGGACAGGGGGCAAATCAGCCCCAGCATTTT.

V usage is TRBV14 and J usage is TRBJ2-7; 12 nucleotides align to TRBD1. The germline gives CDR1 SGHDN, CDR2 FVKESK. V lost 4 bases to trimming and J lost 3 bases; unmatched junction nucleotides: 13. The CDR3 loop spans 18 amino acids. The CDR3 bases are TGTGCCAGCAGCCGTCCGGGACAGGGGGCGATCGCAAACTACGAGCAGTACTTC. Its protein is CASSRPGQGAIANYEQYF. Combining the CDR3 with reference TRBV14 and TRBJ2-7 gives the whole variable domain EAGVTQFPSHSVIEKGQTVTLRCDPISGHDNLYWYRRVMGKEIKFLLHFVKESKQDESGMPNNRFLAERTGGTYSTLKVQPAELEDSGVYFCASSRPGQGAIANYEQYFGPGTRLTVT.

This CDR3 is CASSPDNGETQYF. The CDR3 coding sequence is TGTGCCAGCTCACCAGATAACGGGGAGACCCAGTACTTC. This sequence joins TRBV18 and TRBJ2-5; D not resolved. CDR3 size: 13 residues. Germline V CDR1 and CDR2: KGHSH, LQKENI. V lost 2 bases to trimming and J lost 5 bases, with 9 bases between them. The entire variable domain, with the rest obtained from reference TRBV18 and TRBJ2-5, is as follows: NAGVMQNPRHLVRRRGQEARLRCSPMKGHSHVYWYRQLPEEGLKFMVYLQKENIIDESGMPKERFSAEFPKEGPSILRIQQVVRGDSAAYFCASSPDNGETQYFGPGTRLLVL.

At least ten counts were recorded for this clone. The chain has TRBV12-3 or TRBV12-4 and TRBJ1-1, with D unresolved. Trimming cost V 7 bases and J 1 base, with 10 bases left between them. The CDR3 spans 13 residues. The CDR3 sequence: CASTLTPNTEAFF. In nucleotides, the CDR3 is TGTGCCAGCACCTTGACACCGAACACTGAAGCTTTCTTT.

This chain joins TRBV28 and TRBJ2-3, with no clear D. This CDR3 has 14 residues. The V gene's germline CDR1 is MDHEN and CDR2 SYDVKM. With 8 bases removed from V and 4 bases from J, the gap between germline ends came to 16 bases. CDR3 in amino acids: CASRTTIRADTQYF. In DNA, the CDR3 is TGTGCCAGCCGCACCACAATCCGGGCAGATACGCAGTATTTT.

J is TRBJ2-7 and V is TRBV11-3, with TRBD2 matching 10 bases. CDR1 SGHNT and CDR2 YENEEA come from the germline V gene. CDR3 length: 14 residues. J lost 5 bases, V lost 5 bases, and 6 bases had no gene match. CDR3 protein: CASSASGRVHEQYF. The CDR3 bases are TGTGCCAGCAGCGCTAGCGGGAGAGTCCACGAGCAGTACTTC.

This chain joins TRBV6-2 or TRBV6-3 and TRBJ1-2; 7 bases agree with TRBD1. Germline V gene lookup returns CDR1 MNHEY and CDR2 SVGEGT. This CDR3 region has 15 residues. With V trimmed by 2 bases and J by 8 bases, 11 bases remained unmatched. CDR3 in amino acids: CASSYVSTGSSGYTF. In DNA form, the CDR3 reads TGTGCCAGCAGTTACGTGTCGACAGGGTCGAGCGGCTACACCTTC.

J is TRBJ1-4 and V is TRBV6-4; D perhaps matches TRBD1 (6 bases). Germline-derived CDR1 and CDR2 are MRHNA and SNTAGT. CDR3 length: 13 residues. The V end was cut by 3 bases, the J end by 11 bases, with 13 bases between. CDR3: CASSEVGQGKLFF. CDR3 in DNA: TGTGCCAGCAGTGAGGTGGGGCAGGGGAAACTGTTTTTT.